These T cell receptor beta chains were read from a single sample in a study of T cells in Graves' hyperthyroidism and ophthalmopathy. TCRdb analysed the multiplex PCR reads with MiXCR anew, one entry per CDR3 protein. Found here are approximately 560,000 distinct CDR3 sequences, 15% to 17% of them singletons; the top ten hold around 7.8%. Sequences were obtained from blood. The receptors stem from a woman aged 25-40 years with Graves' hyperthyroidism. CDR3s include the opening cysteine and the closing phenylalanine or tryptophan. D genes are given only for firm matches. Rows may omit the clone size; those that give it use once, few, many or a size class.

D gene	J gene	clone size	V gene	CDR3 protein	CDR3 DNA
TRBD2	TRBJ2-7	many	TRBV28	CASSFQLAGSYEQYF	TGTGCCAGCAGTTTTCAACTAGCGGGTTCCTACGAGCAGTACTTC
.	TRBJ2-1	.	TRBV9	CASSVEVEGTPYNEQFF	TGTGCCAGCAGCGTAGAGGTTGAGGGAACTCCCTACAATGAGCAGTTCTTC
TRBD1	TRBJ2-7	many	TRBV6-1	CASSTLERTGSYEQYF	TGTGCCAGCAGTACTCTTGAGCGGACAGGCTCCTACGAGCAGTACTTC
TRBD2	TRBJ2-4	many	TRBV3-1	CASSQVGLAELAKNIQYF	TGTGCCAGCAGCCAAGTGGGACTAGCGGAACTAGCCAAAAACATTCAGTACTTC
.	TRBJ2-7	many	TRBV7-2	CASSLASRYYEQYF	TGTGCCAGCAGCTTAGCGAGCAGATACTACGAGCAGTACTTC
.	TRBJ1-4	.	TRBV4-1	CASSQDEHLPPTNEKLFF	TGCGCCAGCAGCCAAGATGAACACCTTCCACCAACTAATGAAAAACTGTTTTTT
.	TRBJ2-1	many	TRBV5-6	CASSFDMNNEQFF	TGTGCCAGCAGCTTTGACATGAACAATGAGCAGTTCTTC
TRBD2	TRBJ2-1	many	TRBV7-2	CASSSIAGPYNEQFF	TGTGCCAGCAGCTCCATAGCGGGACCCTACAATGAGCAGTTCTTC
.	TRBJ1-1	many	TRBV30	CAWSVVRRLRVEAFF	TGTGCCTGGAGTGTAGTCCGCCGGCTACGGGTTGAAGCTTTCTTT
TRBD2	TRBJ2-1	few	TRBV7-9	CASSFEREGYNEQFF	TGTGCCAGCAGCTTTGAGCGGGAGGGTTACAATGAGCAGTTCTTC
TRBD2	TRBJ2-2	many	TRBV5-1	CASSLDWTSGRRELFF	TGCGCCAGCAGCTTGGACTGGACTAGCGGGAGACGGGAGCTGTTTTTT
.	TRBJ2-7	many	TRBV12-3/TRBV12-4	CASRGPHGSAYEQYF	TGTGCCAGCAGGGGACCCCACGGGAGCGCCTACGAGCAGTACTTC
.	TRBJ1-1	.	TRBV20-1	CSASDAGQGTEAFF	TGCAGTGCCAGTGACGCAGGGCAGGGCACTGAAGCTTTCTTT
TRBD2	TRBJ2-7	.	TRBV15	CATSRDVAGDGYEQYF	TGTGCCACCAGCAGGGACGTAGCGGGAGACGGTTACGAGCAGTACTTC
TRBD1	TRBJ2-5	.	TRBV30	CAWTTGTGLQETQYF	TGTGCCTGGACGACCGGGACAGGCCTTCAAGAGACCCAGTACTTC
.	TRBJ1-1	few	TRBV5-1	CASSLGQNEAFF	TGCGCCAGCAGCTTGGGACAGAATGAAGCTTTCTTT
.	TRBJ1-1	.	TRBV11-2	CASSFSIPRATEAFF	TGTGCCAGCAGCTTTTCTATCCCACGAGCCACTGAAGCTTTCTTT
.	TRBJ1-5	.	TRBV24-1	CATSPPRRDSNQPQHF	TGTGCCACCAGCCCTCCCCGGCGGGATAGCAATCAGCCCCAGCATTTT
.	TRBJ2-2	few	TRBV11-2	CASREQGPGELFF	TGTGCCAGCAGAGAACAGGGTCCCGGGGAGCTGTTTTTT
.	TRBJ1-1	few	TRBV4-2	CASSQARVMNTEAFF	TGTGCCAGCAGCCAAGCAAGGGTTATGAACACTGAAGCTTTCTTT
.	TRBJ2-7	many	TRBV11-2	CASSPLEGPLSSYEQYF	TGTGCCAGCAGCCCCCTAGAGGGCCCTCTTAGCTCCTACGAGCAGTACTTC
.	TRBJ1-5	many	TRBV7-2	CASSPRGGQGNQPQHF	TGTGCCAGCAGCCCTCGGGGCGGGCAAGGAAATCAGCCCCAGCATTTT
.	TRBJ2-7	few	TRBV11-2	CASRPPSYEQYF	TGTGCCAGCAGGCCCCCATCCTACGAGCAGTACTTC
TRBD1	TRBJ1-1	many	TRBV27	CASSEDRAGEAFF	TGTGCCAGCAGTGAAGACAGGGCTGGGGAAGCTTTCTTT
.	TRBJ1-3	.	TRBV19	CASSIEGMTGNTIYF	TGTGCCAGTAGTATTGAGGGGATGACTGGAAACACCATATATTTT
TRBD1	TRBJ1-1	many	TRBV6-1	CASSTDRVSDTEAFF	TGTGCCAGCAGTACTGACAGGGTATCGGACACTGAAGCTTTCTTT
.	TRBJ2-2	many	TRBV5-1	CASGPGLQGGELFF	TGCGCCAGCGGGCCGGGACTTCAAGGCGGGGAGCTGTTTTTT
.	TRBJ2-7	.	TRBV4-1	CASSQAWVGGAGYEQYF	TGCGCCAGCAGCCAAGCGTGGGTCGGGGGCGCGGGCTACGAGCAGTACTTC
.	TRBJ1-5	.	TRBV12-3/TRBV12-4	CASSLQHQPQHF	TGTGCCAGCAGTTTACAGCATCAGCCCCAGCATTTT
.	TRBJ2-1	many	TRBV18	CASSPPSNNEQFF	TGTGCCAGCTCACCACCAAGTAACAATGAGCAGTTCTTC
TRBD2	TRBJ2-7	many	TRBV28	CASSLLFPSGYEQYF	TGTGCCAGCAGTTTATTGTTCCCTAGCGGGTACGAGCAGTACTTC
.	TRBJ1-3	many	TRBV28	CASNPGPLISGNTIYF	TGTGCCAGCAACCCGGGACCCCTCATCTCTGGAAACACCATATATTTT
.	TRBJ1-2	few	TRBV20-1	CSARPRGGRSYGYTF	TGCAGTGCTAGACCCAGAGGAGGCAGGAGCTATGGCTACACCTTC
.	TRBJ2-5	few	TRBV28	CASSQGGTRGSETQYF	TGTGCCAGCAGCCAAGGAGGGACCAGGGGGTCGGAGACCCAGTACTTC
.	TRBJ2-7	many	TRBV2	CASRGTVSYEQYF	TGTGCCAGCAGGGGGACGGTCTCCTACGAGCAGTACTTC
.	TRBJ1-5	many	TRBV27	CASSPGRLGAIDSNQPQHF	TGTGCCAGCAGCCCTGGGAGATTAGGGGCGATCGATAGCAATCAGCCCCAGCATTTT
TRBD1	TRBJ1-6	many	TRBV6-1	CASSEDRGSPLHF	TGTGCCAGCAGTGAGGACAGGGGTTCACCCCTCCACTTT
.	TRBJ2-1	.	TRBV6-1	CASRRGLASGQFF	TGTGCCAGCAGGAGGGGATTAGCCTCTGGGCAGTTCTTC
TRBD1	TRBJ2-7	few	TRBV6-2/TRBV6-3	CASSRGQDGREQYF	TGTGCCAGCAGTCGGGGACAGGATGGCCGCGAGCAGTACTTC
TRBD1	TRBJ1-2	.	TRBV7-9	CASSGYTQGAYGYTF	TGTGCCAGCAGCGGATACACCCAGGGGGCGTATGGCTACACCTTC
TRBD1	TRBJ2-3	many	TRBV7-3	CASSRAQGATDTQYF	TGTGCCAGCAGCCGAGCACAGGGGGCAACAGATACGCAGTATTTT
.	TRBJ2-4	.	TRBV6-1	CASSESLQNIQYF	TGTGCCAGCAGTGAAAGTTTGCAAAACATTCAGTACTTC
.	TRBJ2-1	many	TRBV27	CASSRTLAGEQFF	TGTGCCAGCAGCAGGACTCTGGCAGGAGAGCAGTTCTTC
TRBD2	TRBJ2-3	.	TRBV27	CASRLAAGGTDTQYF	TGTGCCAGCCGCCTGGCGGCGGGGGGCACAGATACGCAGTATTTT
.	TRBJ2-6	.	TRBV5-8	CASSLLTGANVLTF	TGTGCCAGCAGCTTGTTGACTGGGGCCAACGTCCTGACTTTC
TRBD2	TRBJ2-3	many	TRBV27	CASTRSLAGGGGATQYF	TGTGCCAGCACTCGGAGCCTAGCGGGAGGAGGGGGGGCTACGCAGTATTTT
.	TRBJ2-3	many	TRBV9	CASSARRDTQYF	TGTGCCAGCAGCGCTCGGCGGGATACGCAGTATTTT
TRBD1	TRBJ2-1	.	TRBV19	CASSITPETGAINEQFF	TGTGCCAGTAGTATTACCCCCGAGACAGGGGCAATCAATGAGCAGTTCTTC
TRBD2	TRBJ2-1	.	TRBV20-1	CSARDSGRDEQFF	TGCAGTGCTAGAGATAGCGGGAGGGATGAGCAGTTCTTC
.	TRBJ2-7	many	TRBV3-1	CASRRGTSPSYEQYF	TGTGCCAGCAGGCGCGGTACTAGCCCCTCCTACGAGCAGTACTTC
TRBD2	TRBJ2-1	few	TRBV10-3	CAISAGLNSYNEQFF	TGTGCCATCAGTGCGGGACTAAACTCCTACAATGAGCAGTTCTTC
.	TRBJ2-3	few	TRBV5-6	CASSLYGVRLTDTQYF	TGTGCCAGCAGCTTGTATGGGGTGCGGTTGACAGATACGCAGTATTTT
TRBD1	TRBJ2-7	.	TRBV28	CASSSWVTGTGGIEQYF	TGTGCCAGCAGTTCGTGGGTGACCGGGACAGGGGGAATTGAGCAGTACTTC
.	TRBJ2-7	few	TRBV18	CASSPVKDSYEQYF	TGTGCCAGCTCACCGGTAAAGGACTCCTACGAGCAGTACTTC
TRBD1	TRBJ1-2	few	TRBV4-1	CASSQGDGTGHGYTF	TGCGCCAGCAGCCAAGGTGACGGGACAGGGCATGGCTACACCTTC